This T cell receptor (beta chain) was captured in a study of cytomegalovirus exposure and HLA in healthy donors. This clone was counted only a few times. Its antigen is as yet unknown. V was pared by 5 bases and J by 9 bases, with 13 bases between. This CDR3 contains 11 residues. Looked up from germline, CDR1 is SQVTM and CDR2 is ANQGSEA. Primers for the PCR totalled 60 Vbeta and 13 Jbeta. This table comes from immunoSEQ multiplex PCR, and its TCRdb copy is limited to in-frame clones, with some not included. The table includes about 82,000 clones, over 65% detected once. Overall study findings and caveats: The study designated over 150 TCR beta chains cytomegalovirus-associated. In an earlier analysis, in approximately 570 donors, most V segments appeared productive either ~87% or ~30% of the time.

This chain links TRBV29-1 with TRBJ2-5; D may be TRBD1 (5 bases). This sequence originates from a man between 35 and 55 years old in good health and CMV-seropositive. The sequenced sample consisted of PBMCs. In DNA form, the CDR3 reads TGCAGCGTTACCCAGGGTGGACCCCAGTACTTC. Translation gives CSVTQGGPQYF.